This is a list of T cell receptor beta chains from one sample in a study of blood T cell repertoires in COVID-19. Assay: immunoSEQ multiplex PCR; the TCRdb copy retains only in-frame clones and omits some. The repertoire holds approximately 100,000 clones, with roughly nine tenths as singletons. Sequencing input: peripheral blood. Receptor source: a woman older than 75 with acute or convalescent COVID-19. Both conserved end residues are part of each CDR3. Fields, in order: clone size, V gene, D gene, J gene, CDR3 DNA, CDR3 protein. D genes are given only for firm matches. Only some rows state a clone size, as once, few, many or a class for expanded clones.

-	TRBV6-6	-	TRBJ2-1	TGTGCCAGCAGCGATAGCGACCGGGTCTTAGGCAATGAGCAGTTCTTC	CASSDSDRVLGNEQFF
-	TRBV7-6	TRBD1	TRBJ1-6	TGTGCCAGCAGCCGTAGGACAGGGGGTAATTCACCCCTCCACTTT	CASSRRTGGNSPLHF
-	TRBV6-5	-	TRBJ1-6	TGTGCCAGCAGCCGGAGCTCCTATAATTCACCCCTCCACTTT	CASSRSSYNSPLHF
-	TRBV10-3	TRBD2	TRBJ2-5	TGTGCCATCCGGCCTAGCGGGGGGGCGGGGGAGACCCAGTACTTC	CAIRPSGGAGETQYF
-	TRBV18	-	TRBJ1-1	TGTGCCAGCTCACCACCGACAGCATCCGTTAACACTGAAGCTTTCTTT	CASSPPTASVNTEAFF
-	TRBV7-9	-	TRBJ2-2	TGTGCCAGCAGCTTTAGCGTAACCGGGGAGCTGTTTTTT	CASSFSVTGELFF
-	TRBV4-1	TRBD1	TRBJ1-2	TGCGCCAGCAGCCAAGAGACAGGGGGAGAATATGGCTACACCTTC	CASSQETGGEYGYTF
-	TRBV9	-	TRBJ2-1	TGTGCCAGCAGCGTAGGAGGGCTTTCCTACAATGAGCAGTTCTTC	CASSVGGLSYNEQFF
-	TRBV30	TRBD2	TRBJ2-3	TGTGCCTGGAGCCAGGCCTCACGGGGGGGCTCTACAGATACGCAGTATTTT	CAWSQASRGGSTDTQYF
-	TRBV28	TRBD1	TRBJ1-2	TGTGCCAGCAGTAAACCGGGACAGGGGTCCTATGGCTACACCTTC	CASSKPGQGSYGYTF
-	TRBV5-1	-	TRBJ1-3	TGCGCCAGCAGCGCAGGGTCCGTCTCCGGAAACACCATATATTTT	CASSAGSVSGNTIYF
-	TRBV27	-	TRBJ2-2	TGTGCCAGCAACCATGGGGCCATAAACACCGGGGAGCTGTTTTTT	CASNHGAINTGELFF
-	TRBV5-6	-	TRBJ2-7	TGTGCCAGCAGCTCAGAAGTCTACGAGCAGTACTTC	CASSSEVYEQYF
-	TRBV12-3/TRBV12-4	-	TRBJ2-7	TGTGCCAGCAGTTTAGGCAGGGCGCGGCTGTACTTC	CASSLGRARLYF
-	TRBV5-4	-	TRBJ1-6	TGTGCCAGCAGCTTGGCCGGGCGGGATAATTCACCCCTCCACTTT	CASSLAGRDNSPLHF
-	TRBV9	-	TRBJ1-6	TGTGCCAGCAGCCCGGCCTATAATTCACCCCTCCACTTT	CASSPAYNSPLHF
-	TRBV6-6	-	TRBJ1-5	TGTGCCAGCAGTTCCCCGACGGGGGATCAGCCCCAGCATTTT	CASSSPTGDQPQHF
-	TRBV18	-	TRBJ1-5	TGTGCCAGCTCCACCAAAGGCCGGCTGACTAATCAGCCCCAGCATTTT	CASSTKGRLTNQPQHF
-	TRBV7-8	TRBD2	TRBJ2-3	TGTGCCAGCAGCCTCCTAGCGGGGGGCATAGATACGCAGTATTTT	CASSLLAGGIDTQYF
-	TRBV12-3/TRBV12-4	TRBD1	TRBJ1-1	TGTGCCAGCATCAAAGACAGGGTTAGTGAAGCTTTCTTT	CASIKDRVSEAFF
-	TRBV24-1	-	TRBJ1-1	TGTGCCACCCAGAATACAGGGTTCACTGAAGCTTTCTTT	CATQNTGFTEAFF
-	TRBV7-9	-	TRBJ2-1	TGTGCCAGCAGCTTAAGCCAGGGTAATTACAATGAGCAGTTCTTC	CASSLSQGNYNEQFF
-	TRBV2	-	TRBJ1-2	TGTGCCAGCAGTGAAGTGCGGCAGAGACTCGGTGGCTACACCTTC	CASSEVRQRLGGYTF
once	TRBV24-1	TRBD1	TRBJ2-5	TGTGCCACCAGTGACCCATACAGGGGGGTAGAGACCCAGTACTTC	CATSDPYRGVETQYF
-	TRBV5-4	-	TRBJ2-3	TGTGCCAGCAGCTTGTTTGGAGCGGATACGCAGTATTTT	CASSLFGADTQYF
-	TRBV27	-	TRBJ2-3	TGTGCCAGCAGTTTCGGCAGGGGTAGCACAGATACGCAGTATTTT	CASSFGRGSTDTQYF
-	TRBV29-1	TRBD1	TRBJ1-2	TGCAGCGTTGAAGATAGAGGGACAGGGCAGTATGGCTACACCTTC	CSVEDRGTGQYGYTF
once	TRBV11-2	-	TRBJ1-1	TGTGCCAGCAGCTTGGGGGGGGAGAACACTGAAGCTTTCTTT	CASSLGGENTEAFF
-	TRBV30	-	TRBJ2-2	TGTGCCTGGACACCGGGACTCTACACCGGGGAGCTGTTTTTT	CAWTPGLYTGELFF
-	TRBV27	TRBD2	TRBJ2-1	TGTGCCAGCAGTCAGTTTCTAGCGGGGTCCTACAATGAGCAGTTCTTC	CASSQFLAGSYNEQFF
-	TRBV19	-	TRBJ1-6	TGTGCCAGTAGTAACCCGGGACTTCTCATGTCGGATTCACCCCTCCACTTT	CASSNPGLLMSDSPLHF
once	TRBV10-3	-	TRBJ1-5	TGTGCCATCAGTGGACAGGATAGCAATCAGCCCCAGCATTTT	CAISGQDSNQPQHF
-	TRBV19	-	TRBJ2-6	TGTGCCAGTAGTATGTTTAATTCTGGGGCCAACGTCCTGACTTTC	CASSMFNSGANVLTF
-	TRBV3-1/TRBV3-2	-	TRBJ1-1	TGTGCCAGCAGCCAAGTTCGAGGGACTGAAGCTTTCTTT	CASSQVRGTEAFF
-	TRBV10-1	-	TRBJ1-2	TGCGCCAGCAGTGCCAACTTAAACTATGGCTACACCTTC	CASSANLNYGYTF
once	TRBV7-9	-	TRBJ2-1	TGTGCCAGCAGTCGACAGAGCTCCTACAATGAGCAGTTCTTC	CASSRQSSYNEQFF
-	TRBV2	TRBD1	TRBJ2-5	TGTGCCAGCAGAGTCCGGGACAGGGGGCTTGAGACCCAGTACTTC	CASRVRDRGLETQYF
-	TRBV7-8	TRBD1	TRBJ2-7	TGTGCCAGCAGCTTAGTCGTGGCAGGGGGCTTAGAGCAGTACTTC	CASSLVVAGGLEQYF
-	TRBV12-3/TRBV12-4	-	TRBJ1-2	TGTGCCAGCAGTTATAGTTCCGGGTATGGCTACACCTTC	CASSYSSGYGYTF
-	TRBV11-2	-	TRBJ1-5	TGTGCCAGCAGCTTAGCGGGCAGGGCCGGACAGCCCCAGCATTTT	CASSLAGRAGQPQHF
-	TRBV28	-	TRBJ1-6	TGTGCCAGCAGTTTATTGTTGGAGGTAATGGCCCTCCACTTT	CASSLLLEVMALHF
-	TRBV5-6	TRBD2	TRBJ2-7	TGTGCCAGCAGCCCCCTACCGAAGGCGGGACTAGCGGGCTACGAGCAGTACTTC	CASSPLPKAGLAGYEQYF
-	TRBV6-6	TRBD1	TRBJ1-2	TGTGCCAGCAGTTATTCGACAGGGACTAACTATGGCTACACCTTC	CASSYSTGTNYGYTF
-	TRBV2	TRBD1	TRBJ2-3	TGTGCCAGCAGCCGGGACAGGACCACAGATACGCAGTATTTT	CASSRDRTTDTQYF
-	TRBV5-6	-	TRBJ2-3	TGTGCCAGCAGCTTGGCCAGCGGAGGGAGGTTGTGGGGTACGCAGTATTTT	CASSLASGGRLWGTQYF
-	TRBV5-6	TRBD1	TRBJ2-7	TGTGCCAGCAGGGGACAGGGGGCGCGAGAGCAGTACTTC	CASRGQGAREQYF
-	TRBV7-6	TRBD2	TRBJ2-5	TGTGCCAGCAGCTTTAGCGGGGGGGGGTCAGAGACCCAGTACTTC	CASSFSGGGSETQYF
-	TRBV7-9	TRBD1	TRBJ2-5	TGTGCCAGCAGCTCCCAGACAGGGGCAGAGACCCAGTACTTC	CASSSQTGAETQYF